This is a list of T cell receptor beta chains from one sample in a study of beta chain features in type 1 diabetes. Only in-frame clones appear in the TCRdb table, and some are missing; sequencing was by immunoSEQ multiplex PCR. This repertoire shows 140,000 to 150,000 clones, about 13% found once; its top ten account for around 1.4%. The material sequenced was central memory CD4+ T cells from blood. Receptor source: a man aged 18 to 30 with type 1 diabetes. Each CDR3 is given with its conserved first and last residue. D genes are given only for firm matches. Only part of the rows carry a size: once, few, many, or a class if the clone is expanded.

d_call j_call clone_size v_call cdr3_aa cdr3_nt
TRBD1 TRBJ1-2 . TRBV15 CATRPNPGGNYGYTF TGTGCCACCAGGCCCAACCCAGGGGGCAACTATGGCTACACCTTC
. TRBJ1-2 few TRBV15 CATSRGDGYTF TGTGCCACCAGCAGAGGGGATGGCTACACCTTC
. TRBJ2-1 few TRBV30 CAWSVLGGPAGNEQFF TGTGCCTGGAGTGTACTCGGAGGGCCCGCAGGGAATGAGCAGTTCTTC
TRBD1 TRBJ2-6 many TRBV28 CASSLDRAGANVLTF TGTGCCAGCAGTTTAGACAGGGCTGGGGCCAACGTCCTGACTTTC
TRBD2 TRBJ2-1 many TRBV14 CASSLAGGPYNEQFF TGTGCCAGCAGCCTAGCGGGGGGGCCCTACAATGAGCAGTTCTTC
. TRBJ2-3 many TRBV10-3 CAISESGTIADTQYF TGTGCCATCAGTGAGTCCGGGACAATAGCCGATACGCAGTATTTT
. TRBJ1-3 many TRBV4-1 CASSQDLGNTIYF TGCGCCAGCAGCCAAGATTTGGGAAACACCATATATTTT
TRBD1 TRBJ1-1 . TRBV4-1 CASSARDRSMNTEAFF TGCGCCAGCAGCGCCCGGGACAGGTCTATGAACACTGAAGCTTTCTTT
. TRBJ1-5 few TRBV6-5 CASSGQNNQPQHF TGTGCCAGCAGCGGACAGAACAATCAGCCCCAGCATTTT
TRBD1 TRBJ2-7 few TRBV7-6 CASSSQGVGYEQYF TGTGCCAGCAGCTCACAGGGGGTCGGGTACGAGCAGTACTTC
TRBD2 TRBJ2-7 few TRBV27 CASSLREGSYEQYF TGTGCCAGCAGTTTAAGGGAGGGCTCCTACGAGCAGTACTTC
. TRBJ1-5 few TRBV30 CAWSGGPSGSNQPQHF TGTGCCTGGAGTGGGGGGCCTTCGGGTAGCAATCAGCCCCAGCATTTT
. TRBJ1-1 . TRBV19 CASTSREGWSTEAFF TGTGCCAGTACCTCTCGGGAGGGTTGGAGCACTGAAGCTTTCTTT
. TRBJ2-1 few TRBV6-5 CASRAAEPYNEQFF TGTGCCAGCAGAGCAGCGGAACCCTACAATGAGCAGTTCTTC
. TRBJ2-5 few TRBV30 CAWSVLGETQYF TGTGCCTGGAGTGTACTCGGTGAGACCCAGTACTTC
TRBD1 TRBJ2-7 few TRBV19 CASTPRGDSNSYEQYF TGTGCCAGTACCCCAAGAGGGGACAGCAACTCCTACGAGCAGTACTTC
. TRBJ2-1 few TRBV25-1 CASRRENEQFF TGTGCCAGCAGGAGAGAGAATGAGCAGTTCTTC